The clone carrying this TCR beta chain has a count of ten or more. Germline V lookup: CDR1 SGHRS, CDR2 YFSETQ. CDR3 size: 16 residues. The V end lost 0 bases, the J end lost 1 base, and 8 bases lay between the germline ends. The data originate from a study of T-cell reconstitution after alpha-beta-depleted transplantation in children. Unique molecular identifiers tagged the TCRbeta library. TCRdb reprocessed the PCR reads via MiXCR and lists one record per CDR3 protein. Of some 600,000 distinct CDR3 sequences listed, roughly 15% were seen once; the top ten hold 1.1%. V gene TRBV5-1 combines with J gene TRBJ2-6; tentative D call: TRBD1 (6 bases). This clonotype was sampled from a human donor who donated a stem cell graft to a child with acute myeloid leukemia. The source was PBMCs from the stem cell graft donor, collected from the stem cell graft. The CDR3 coding sequence is TGCGCCAGCAGCTTGGGGGGACAATCTGGGGCCAACGTCCTGACTTTC. The encoded protein is CASSLGGQSGANVLTF. Variable domain in full (rest from reference TRBV5-1 and TRBJ2-6): KAGVTQTPRYLIKTRGQQVTLSCSPISGHRSVSWYQQTPGQGLQFLFEYFSETQRNKGNFPGRFSGRQFSNSRSEMNVSTLELGDSALYLCASSLGGQSGANVLTFGAGSRLTVL.